This is a list of T cell receptor beta chains from one sample in a study of somatic mutations in cytotoxic T cells in rheumatoid arthritis. Libraries were prepared by immunoSEQ multiplex PCR; TCRdb keeps only in-frame clonotypes and omits some of them. The sample lists some 26,000 clones, over 80% occurring once. The material sequenced was CD8+ T cells sorted from blood. Source of these receptors: a man in his fifties or sixties in good health. Both conserved end residues are part of each CDR3. A D gene is named only where the DNA matches it firmly. For some rows the clone size is stated as once, few or many, or as a class when expanded; others skip it.

D	V	size	J	CDR3	DNA
-	TRBV11-3	-	TRBJ1-1	CASSGRDGMNTEAFF	TGTGCCAGCAGCGGCCGGGACGGGATGAACACTGAAGCTTTCTTT
TRBD1	TRBV5-5	-	TRBJ1-2	CASRVTGDRGYTF	TGTGCCAGCAGGGTTACAGGGGACCGCGGCTACACCTTC
-	TRBV2	-	TRBJ2-1	CASKIAFPRMYVGNEQFF	TGTGCCAGCAAAATCGCCTTTCCTCGTATGTACGTCGGAAATGAGCAGTTCTTC
-	TRBV7-9	few	TRBJ1-2	CASSLGGLAELYGYTF	TGTGCCAGCAGCTTAGGAGGTCTGGCAGAGCTCTATGGCTACACCTTC
-	TRBV27	-	TRBJ2-7	CASATGYPYEQYF	TGTGCCAGCGCAACAGGGTACCCCTACGAGCAGTACTTC
-	TRBV13	-	TRBJ2-1	CASSLGQGPLNEQFF	TGTGCCAGCAGCTTAGGACAGGGCCCCCTGAATGAGCAGTTCTTC
-	TRBV7-8	-	TRBJ1-2	CASSLAEGQDGYTF	TGTGCCAGCAGCTTAGCGGAGGGGCAGGATGGCTACACCTTC
-	TRBV5-6	-	TRBJ2-7	CASSLGSSYEQYF	TGTGCCAGCAGCTTAGGGAGCTCCTACGAGCAGTACTTC
TRBD1	TRBV27	-	TRBJ2-7	CASSPRTGSSYEQYF	TGTGCCAGCAGTCCCCGGACAGGGAGCTCCTACGAGCAGTACTTC
-	TRBV7-9	-	TRBJ2-5	CASSSPLIQGETQYF	TGTGCCAGCAGCTCCCCCCTTATCCAGGGAGAGACCCAGTACTTC
TRBD2	TRBV7-2	once	TRBJ2-1	CASSLLAGGRNEQFF	TGTGCCAGCAGCTTGCTAGCGGGAGGGCGCAATGAGCAGTTCTTC
-	TRBV7-9	-	TRBJ2-7	CASSLLTEFREQYF	TGTGCCAGCAGCTTGCTGACAGAGTTTCGCGAGCAGTACTTC
TRBD1	TRBV2	-	TRBJ2-3	CASSGAGQGWSTDTQYF	TGTGCCAGCAGTGGAGCCGGACAGGGATGGAGCACAGATACGCAGTATTTT
-	TRBV6-6	-	TRBJ1-4	CASSSTGSNEKLFF	TGTGCCAGCAGCTCGACAGGATCTAATGAAAAACTGTTTTTT
TRBD2	TRBV7-9	-	TRBJ2-7	CASSPSGHYEQYF	TGTGCCAGCAGCCCTAGCGGGCACTACGAGCAGTACTTC
TRBD1	TRBV4-1	-	TRBJ2-5	CASSQDTGEETQYF	TGCGCCAGCAGCCAAGATACAGGGGAGGAGACCCAGTACTTC
TRBD2	TRBV7-9	few	TRBJ2-7	CASSTERGSSYEQYF	TGTGCCAGCAGCACCGAGCGGGGGAGCTCCTACGAGCAGTACTTC
-	TRBV7-8	-	TRBJ1-1	CASSPSRGTEAFF	TGTGCCAGCAGCCCGAGTCGGGGCACTGAAGCTTTCTTT
TRBD2	TRBV4-2	medium-sized	TRBJ2-7	CASSQSTSGSSDEQYF	TGTGCCAGCAGCCAATCTACTAGCGGGAGTTCCGACGAGCAGTACTTC
TRBD1	TRBV5-4	large	TRBJ1-2	CASCHWGQTDNQNYGYTF	TGTGCCAGCTGCCACTGGGGACAGACCGACAATCAAAACTATGGCTACACCTTC
-	TRBV27	-	TRBJ1-3	CASSLIGGSGNTIYF	TGTGCCAGCAGTTTAATTGGGGGCTCTGGAAACACCATATATTTT
TRBD1	TRBV9	-	TRBJ2-1	CASSEGANYNEQFF	TGTGCCAGCAGCGAGGGGGCGAACTACAATGAGCAGTTCTTC
-	TRBV6-6	-	TRBJ1-1	CASSYGGTEAFF	TGTGCCAGCAGTTACGGGGGCACTGAAGCTTTCTTT
-	TRBV9	-	TRBJ1-2	CASSRGAGNYGYTF	TGTGCCAGCAGCAGAGGGGCAGGGAACTATGGCTACACCTTC
-	TRBV5-4	-	TRBJ2-4	CASSLPTEHIQYF	TGTGCCAGCAGCCTGCCCACCGAGCACATTCAGTACTTC
-	TRBV7-2	few	TRBJ2-7	CASSGDSYEQYF	TGTGCCAGCTCCGGTGACTCCTACGAGCAGTACTTC
TRBD2	TRBV19	-	TRBJ2-7	CASSSTGTSGYEQYF	TGTGCCAGTAGTTCAACCGGGACTAGCGGCTACGAGCAGTACTTC
-	TRBV27	-	TRBJ1-5	CASSWGGGGQPQHF	TGTGCCAGCAGTTGGGGAGGGGGAGGTCAGCCCCAGCATTTT
-	TRBV7-8	-	TRBJ1-3	CASSLLRVVRSSGNTIYF	TGTGCCAGCAGCTTACTTCGCGTGGTCAGGAGCTCTGGAAACACCATATATTTT
-	TRBV11-3	-	TRBJ1-1	CASSLGFDRFNTEAFF	TGTGCCAGCAGCTTGGGATTCGACAGATTTAACACTGAAGCTTTCTTT
TRBD1	TRBV11-2	-	TRBJ2-3	CATVFFDRGTDTQYF	TGTGCCACCGTGTTCTTTGACAGGGGCACAGATACGCAGTATTTT
-	TRBV2	few	TRBJ1-2	CASSVNLPSNYGYTF	TGTGCCAGCAGCGTGAACCTGCCTTCTAACTATGGCTACACCTTC
-	TRBV29-1	-	TRBJ1-1	CSARVGQWNTEAFF	TGCAGCGCCCGCGTTGGACAGTGGAACACTGAAGCTTTCTTT
TRBD2	TRBV7-7	once	TRBJ2-5	CASSLAPSGRSGRSGEETQYF	TGTGCCAGCAGCTTAGCCCCCTCGGGTCGTAGCGGGAGGTCGGGGGAAGAGACCCAGTACTTC
-	TRBV11-3	-	TRBJ1-4	CASSQTPQVHPRPNEKLFF	TGTGCCAGCAGCCAAACCCCGCAGGTCCACCCCCGCCCTAATGAAAAACTGTTTTTT
-	TRBV6-1	-	TRBJ2-7	CASSEGGGLYGYEQYF	TGTGCCAGCAGTGAAGGTGGGGGCCTGTATGGCTACGAGCAGTACTTC
-	TRBV7-2	-	TRBJ1-2	CASNGYTF	TGTGCCAGCAACGGCTACACCTTC
-	TRBV30	-	TRBJ1-1	CAWSENRDRLNTEAFF	TGTGCCTGGAGTGAAAACCGCGACAGGTTGAACACTGAAGCTTTCTTT
-	TRBV5-1	-	TRBJ2-1	CASSFGLANYNEQFF	TGCGCCAGCAGCTTTGGGCTAGCGAACTACAATGAGCAGTTCTTC
-	TRBV7-6	-	TRBJ2-1	CASSSLGERGHEQFF	TGTGCCAGCAGCTCCCTAGGTGAGCGAGGGCATGAGCAGTTCTTC
-	TRBV6-1	few	TRBJ2-7	CASSEEVGLPSYEQYF	TGTGCCAGCAGTGAAGAGGTGGGACTCCCCTCCTACGAGCAGTACTTC
-	TRBV6-5	-	TRBJ1-5	CASSYKANQPQHF	TGTGCCAGCAGTTACAAGGCTAATCAGCCCCAGCATTTT
TRBD2	TRBV27	once	TRBJ2-1	CASSLSVLAGEGNEQFF	TGTGCCAGCAGTTTATCGGTACTAGCGGGAGAGGGTAATGAGCAGTTCTTC
TRBD2	TRBV9	-	TRBJ2-7	CASSVGLAGEQYF	TGTGCCAGCAGCGTGGGACTAGCGGGAGAGCAGTACTTC
TRBD2	TRBV9	-	TRBJ2-7	CASSKTGLADSYEQYF	TGTGCCAGCAGCAAAACCGGACTAGCGGACTCCTACGAGCAGTACTTC
TRBD1	TRBV7-2	-	TRBJ2-2	CASNHQGATNTGELFF	TGTGCCAGCAACCACCAGGGGGCGACGAACACCGGGGAGCTGTTTTTT
TRBD2	TRBV7-8	-	TRBJ2-7	CASSSGLAGSTWAGEQYF	TGTGCCAGCAGCTCGGGACTAGCGGGCTCCACTTGGGCGGGGGAGCAGTACTTC
-	TRBV29-1	-	TRBJ2-7	CSVVSHYEQYF	TGCAGCGTTGTCAGTCACTACGAGCAGTACTTC
TRBD2	TRBV19	-	TRBJ2-7	CASSWTSGSYEQYF	TGTGCCAGTAGTTGGACTAGCGGGAGCTACGAGCAGTACTTC